Below, 22 T cell receptor beta chains from the same sample are listed, as sequenced in a study of blood T cell repertoires in COVID-19. The method was immunoSEQ multiplex PCR; TCRdb's version includes in-frame clones alone and lacks a portion of them. The profile covers hundreds of thousands of clones, with 65% to 90% appearing a single time and 13% taken by the ten largest. Sequenced: peripheral blood. These TCRs come from a human donor in a cohort sampled during active COVID-19.

This rearrangement joins TRBV29-1 to TRBJ1-2, with TRBD1 matching over 9 bases. With 6 bases clipped from V and 2 bases from J, the junction kept 7 bases outside the gene matches. From germline, CDR1 is SQVTM and CDR2 ANQGSEA. This CDR3 is 14 amino acids long. CDR3 in DNA: TGCAGCGTAGGGGGGACAGGGAGAAACTATGGCTACACCTTC. Translation gives CSVGGTGRNYGYTF.

The gene calls are TRBV27 and TRBJ1-2, with 7 nucleotides matching TRBD1. The CDR3 has 14 residues. Germline CDR1 is MNHEY and CDR2 is SMNVEV (reference sequence). J gave up 8 bases and V 8 bases, and 14 bases lay outside the gene matches. The CDR3, as DNA: TGTGCCAGCGGTTCATCACAGGGGATTTGGGGCTACACCTTC. This encodes CASGSSQGIWGYTF.

V gene TRBV6-5 combines with J gene TRBJ2-2; 11 bases are a match to TRBD1. Germline V gene data show CDR1 as MNHEY and CDR2 as SVGAGI. This CDR3 is 15 amino acids long. With 5 bases clipped from V and 7 bases from J, the junction kept 6 bases outside the gene matches. CDR3 DNA: TGTGCCAGCAGTACGCGGACAGGGGGCATCGGGGAGCTGTTTTTT. It specifies CASSTRTGGIGELFF.

A word on this clone: The sample contains more than one DNA sequence encoding this CDR3. The chain carries TRBV18 and TRBJ1-2; no reliable D call. The CDR3 sequence is 12 residues long. The germline V and J ends were trimmed by 4 bases and 4 bases, with 7 bases remaining between them. CDR1 is KGHSH, CDR2 LQKENI, per germline. The CDR3 region is CASSLDSYGYTF. DNA for the CDR3: TGTGCCAGCTCACTGGACTCCTATGGCTACACCTTC.

This clone occurred a few times. This sequence joins TRBV28 and TRBJ2-7; D not certain. The V end lost 6 bases, the J end lost 4 bases, and 7 bases lay between the germline ends. CDR1 is MDHEN and CDR2 is SYDVKM in the germline V gene. This CDR3 region has 11 residues. The CDR3 sequence is CASSRRYEQYF. In DNA form, the CDR3 reads TGTGCCAGCAGCCGCCGGTACGAGCAGTACTTC.

The V gene is TRBV19, the J gene TRBJ2-5; D is perhaps TRBD1 (5 bases). V was shortened by 4 bases and J by 3 bases, with 15 bases between the two germline ends. This CDR3 has 15 residues. CDR1 is LNHDA and CDR2 is SQIVND in the germline V gene (reference sequence). The CDR3 is CASSTNGHHKETQYF. The DNA for the CDR3 is TGTGCCAGTAGTACCAACGGACACCACAAAGAGACCCAGTACTTC.

The V gene is TRBV2, the J gene TRBJ2-7; D may be TRBD2 (6 bases). V was trimmed by 4 bases and J by 3 bases, leaving 13 bases between them. The germline CDR1 and CDR2 sequences are SNHLY and FYNNEI. This CDR3 is 14 amino acids long. The CDR3 here is CASSVGTRGYEQYF. DNA for the CDR3: TGTGCCAGCAGTGTCGGGACTCGCGGCTACGAGCAGTACTTC.

The chain couples TRBV7-8 to TRBJ2-7, with a possible D match to TRBD1 (6 bases). V lost 5 bases, J lost 4 bases, and 15 bases lay in between. The germline CDR1 and CDR2 sequences are SGHVS and FQNEAQ. The CDR3 is 14 residues long. Written as DNA, the CDR3 is TGTGCCAGCAGCGGGGGCGGTGTAGGGTACGAGCAGTACTTC. Its protein product is CASSGGGVGYEQYF. The full variable domain, its missing parts supplied by reference TRBV7-8 and TRBJ2-7, is GAGVSQSPRYKVAKRGQDVALRCDPISGHVSLFWYQQALGQGPEFLTYFQNEAQLDKSGLPSDRFFAERPEGSVSTLKIQRTQQEDSAVYLCASSGGGVGYEQYFGPGTRLTVT.

The chain links TRBV10-3 to TRBJ2-5, with a weak D call TRBD1 (6 bases). This CDR3 is 14 amino acids long. Germline V CDR1 and CDR2: ENHRY, SYGVKD. V was clipped by 0 bases and J by 5 bases, with 10 bases between them. The CDR3 here is CAISESGGQETQYF. Here the CDR3 DNA reads TGTGCCATCAGTGAGTCTGGAGGACAGGAGACCCAGTACTTC.

This chain links TRBV7-9 with TRBJ1-6; D possibly corresponds to TRBD1 (6 bases). V was clipped by 5 bases and J by 5 bases, with 10 bases between them. The CDR3 length is 14 residues. The germline V gene has CDR1 SEHNR and CDR2 FQNEAQ (reference sequence). The chain's CDR3 is CASSRTADNSPLHF. The CDR3 bases are TGTGCCAGCAGCCGGACAGCGGATAATTCACCCCTCCACTTT.

The rearrangement links TRBV19 to TRBJ1-3; no reliable D call. Germline V gives CDR1 LNHDA, CDR2 SQIVND (reference sequence). V lost 7 bases, J lost 0 bases, and 16 bases lay in between. The CDR3 spans 16 residues. For the CDR3, the DNA is TGTGCCAGTACCTCGGGGAGCGGCTACTCTGGAAACACCATATATTTT. The encoded protein is CASTSGSGYSGNTIYF. The whole variable domain, filled in from reference TRBV19 and TRBJ1-3, reads DGGITQSPKYLFRKEGQNVTLSCEQNLNHDAMYWYRQDPGQGLRLIYYSQIVNDFQKGDIAEGYSVSREKKESFPLTVTSAQKNPTAFYLCASTSGSGYSGNTIYFGEGSWLTVV.

The chain links TRBV9 to TRBJ2-7; possibly TRBD1 for D (6 bases). The V gene lost 4 bases and the J gene lost 7 bases, with 18 bases spanning the gap. The CDR3 length is 14 residues. Per germline, CDR1 SGDLS and CDR2 YYNGEE. The CDR3 loop reads CASSPRQDFREQYF. As DNA, the CDR3 is TGTGCCAGCAGCCCCCGACAGGACTTTCGGGAGCAGTACTTC.

The chain carries TRBV7-9 and TRBJ1-4, with D possibly TRBD1 on 6 matching bases. This CDR3 comprises 16 residues. Trimming pared 2 bases from V and 4 bases from J, leaving 14 bases between. Germline values: CDR1 SEHNR, CDR2 FQNEAQ (reference sequence). The CDR3 coding sequence is TGTGCCAGCAGCTTACGGGGGGACACACGTAATGAAAAACTGTTTTTT. Residues: CASSLRGDTRNEKLFF.

The chain joins TRBV10-1 to TRBJ2-2, with D perhaps TRBD2 (6 bases). This CDR3 contains 13 residues. Germline CDR1 WNHNN, CDR2 SYGVQD (reference sequence). Trimming stripped 6 bases from V and 6 bases from J, with 11 bases between. CDR3 in amino acids: CASSVGGPGELFF. DNA of the CDR3: TGCGCCAGCAGCGTCGGGGGTCCCGGGGAGCTGTTTTTT.

This chain uses TRBV7-2 with TRBJ1-2; 7 positions agree with TRBD1. This CDR3 contains 14 residues. Germline assignment: CDR1 SGHTA and CDR2 FQGNSA. V was clipped by 8 bases and J by 7 bases; unmatched bases: 13. The CDR3 reads CASATGQDSSGYTF. The CDR3 DNA reads TGTGCCAGCGCAACCGGACAGGACTCTAGTGGCTACACCTTC.

This clone was recorded at least ten times. The DNA of the CDR3 is TGTGCCACCAGCAGAGTGGCTATCCCCGGGACAGCACGCTCCTACAATGAGCAGTTCTTC. It encodes CATSRVAIPGTARSYNEQFF. The genes are TRBV15 and TRBJ2-1, with 7 positions matching TRBD1. Unmatched junction bases numbered 15, after V lost 1 base and J lost 0 bases. The CDR3 sequence is 20 residues long. The germline V gene has CDR1 LNHNV and CDR2 YYDKDF (reference sequence).

This clone was seen more than once but under ten times. In DNA, the CDR3 is TGCGCCAGCAGAGATGCGGGTGGCTACACCTTC. Its translation: CASRDAGGYTF. The V call is TRBV5-1, the J call TRBJ1-2; D not certain. CDR3 size: 11 residues. Germline V gene lookup returns CDR1 SGHRS and CDR2 YFSETQ. V lost 5 bases and J lost 7, with 9 bases in between.

The gene calls are TRBV5-8 and TRBJ1-1; D is possibly TRBD1 (6 bases). The ends were cut back, 0 bases at V and 4 bases at J, with 13 bases in the middle. Germline CDR1 is SGHTS and CDR2 is YDEGEE. The CDR3 runs 15 residues. In DNA form, the CDR3 reads TGTGCCAGCAGCTTGGACAGGGATCGGAGCACTGAAGCTTTCTTT. This translates into CASSLDRDRSTEAFF.

The chain links TRBV5-6 to TRBJ2-1; TRBD1 aligns across 7 bases. Germline CDR1 is SGHDT and CDR2 is YYEEEE. J gave up 1 base and V 3 bases, and 4 bases lay outside the gene matches. There are 15 residues in the CDR3. Here the CDR3 reads CASSSTTGSYNEQFF. The CDR3 DNA reads TGTGCCAGCAGCTCCACGACAGGGTCCTACAATGAGCAGTTCTTC.

The chain has TRBV7-9 and TRBJ2-3; tentative D call: TRBD1 (7 bases). V dropped 5 bases and J dropped 8 bases, with 20 bases sitting between them. Germline V gene sequence: CDR1 SEHNR, CDR2 FQNEAQ (reference sequence). CDR3 length: 15 residues. Here the CDR3 reads CASSRDRAPGVTQYF. CDR3 DNA: TGTGCCAGCAGCCGAGACAGGGCCCCGGGGGTTACGCAGTATTTT.

About this clone: Other DNA sequences within the sample encode an identical CDR3. The gene calls are TRBV6-5 and TRBJ1-1; TRBD1 matches at 7 bases. The CDR3 runs 14 residues. The V and J ends lost 6 bases and 1 base, in that order; junction bases with no gene match: 5. Germline CDR1 reads MNHEY; CDR2 reads SVGAGI. The CDR3 DNA reads TGTGCCAGCAGGAGACAGGGTAGGAACACTGAAGCTTTCTTT. Translated, it gives CASRRQGRNTEAFF.

The chain joins TRBV5-1 to TRBJ2-1; D is unclear. The germline CDR1 and CDR2 sequences are SGHRS and YFSETQ. Trimming stripped 3 bases from V and 2 bases from J, with 9 bases between. The CDR3 spans 14 residues. This CDR3 is CASSSGSPYNEQFF. The CDR3 DNA is TGCGCCAGCAGCTCCGGGTCTCCCTACAATGAGCAGTTCTTC.